This is a list of T cell receptor beta chains from one sample in a study. TCRdb independently ran MiXCR on the 5' RACE reads; one entry per CDR3 protein. Of over 40,000 distinct CDR3 sequences in the sample, roughly 21% were seen once. The sample was Tregs sorted from blood. The receptors were gathered from a female donor with breast cancer. Each CDR3 is given with its conserved first and last residue.

J: TRBJ1-5; V: TRBV28; CDR3: CASTRPGDSNQPQHF
J: TRBJ2-3; V: TRBV5-4; CDR3: CASSLVTGGFPDTQYF
J: TRBJ2-2; V: TRBV7-2; CDR3: CASSLSSSGYTGELFF
J: TRBJ2-7; V: TRBV4-2; CDR3: CASSQGLAGLGGYEQYF
J: TRBJ1-2; V: TRBV15; CDR3: CATSRDRDRSGYTF
J: TRBJ2-1; V: TRBV19; CDR3: CASSTLRDGYNEQFF
J: TRBJ2-7; V: TRBV5-6; CDR3: CASSILDVDNEQYF
J: TRBJ2-2; V: TRBV7-3; CDR3: CASSSTEAAGELFF
J: TRBJ2-2; V: TRBV2; CDR3: CASSDVYRNTGELFF
J: TRBJ1-5; V: TRBV24-1; CDR3: CATKGHQDWQPQHF
J: TRBJ2-7; V: TRBV7-2; CDR3: CASSLVAQSYEQYF
J: TRBJ2-2; V: TRBV18; CDR3: CASSPPVGTGELFF
J: TRBJ2-7; V: TRBV6-5; CDR3: CASSPLAGGAYEQYF
J: TRBJ2-1; V: TRBV12-3/TRBV12-4; CDR3: CASSPHSWGEQFF
J: TRBJ2-3; V: TRBV7-2; CDR3: CASSTTTYTQYF
J: TRBJ2-1; V: TRBV10-2; CDR3: CASSERRDNEQFF
J: TRBJ2-7; V: TRBV3-1; CDR3: CASSQGYSGRFEQYF
J: TRBJ2-6; V: TRBV5-1; CDR3: CASSFISGANVLTF
J: TRBJ2-5; V: TRBV6-1; CDR3: CASSRTGTGETQYF
J: TRBJ2-7; V: TRBV7-9; CDR3: CASSRNIDAKGLSYEQYF
J: TRBJ1-5; V: TRBV12-3/TRBV12-4; CDR3: CASSLGGGYVQPQHF
J: TRBJ2-7; V: TRBV12-3/TRBV12-4; CDR3: CASRTGTGKSEQYF
J: TRBJ1-4; V: TRBV6-5; CDR3: CASGAYTNEKLFF
J: TRBJ2-7; V: TRBV6-5; CDR3: CASSNSRGPTTYEQYF
J: TRBJ2-5; V: TRBV7-9; CDR3: CAIGASGPPGGETQYF
J: TRBJ2-4; V: TRBV20-1; CDR3: CSAREGARGAKNIQYF
J: TRBJ2-3; V: TRBV20-1; CDR3: CSASHQLAGGSDTQYF
J: TRBJ2-5; V: TRBV9; CDR3: CASSVGRDRGPETQYF
J: TRBJ2-1; V: TRBV20-1; CDR3: CSARDAASGSGNEQFF
J: TRBJ2-1; V: TRBV5-4; CDR3: CASSARTSGSFSYNEQFF
J: TRBJ2-6; V: TRBV28; CDR3: CASSLAGRANVLTF
J: TRBJ1-1; V: TRBV4-1; CDR3: CASSDSWGNTEAFF
J: TRBJ2-7; V: TRBV28; CDR3: CASSLETLLAGTYEQYF
J: TRBJ2-4; V: TRBV3-1; CDR3: CASSQVRSYGKNIQYF
J: TRBJ2-7; V: TRBV28; CDR3: CASSTGGRGVAPSSYEQYF
J: TRBJ2-7; V: TRBV5-4; CDR3: CASSSDVYKQYF
J: TRBJ2-3; V: TRBV10-3; CDR3: CAISEVTAPEGIPTDTQYF
J: TRBJ2-7; V: TRBV9; CDR3: CASSVDGTGGNSEQYF
J: TRBJ2-5; V: TRBV6-5; CDR3: CASSYSIGRKTQYF
J: TRBJ2-2; V: TRBV5-1; CDR3: CASSLSGRTNTGELFF
J: TRBJ2-3; V: TRBV4-3; CDR3: CASSQEVNTDTQYF
J: TRBJ1-1; V: TRBV5-6; CDR3: CASSSEGGANTEAFF
J: TRBJ2-1; V: TRBV5-1; CDR3: CAGSLGTSSYNEQFF
J: TRBJ2-5; V: TRBV24-1; CDR3: CATSAGLAGRETQYF
J: TRBJ2-6; V: TRBV28; CDR3: CASSETGVAGANVLTF
J: TRBJ2-3; V: TRBV27; CDR3: CASSLGLTDTQYF
J: TRBJ2-1; V: TRBV5-1; CDR3: CATKTSGGYNEQFF
J: TRBJ1-6; V: TRBV5-1; CDR3: CASSWVGSAYNSPLHF
J: TRBJ1-5; V: TRBV3-1; CDR3: CASSLRGLGNQPQHF
J: TRBJ1-2; V: TRBV12-3/TRBV12-4; CDR3: CASSLDRFRGYTF
J: TRBJ2-7; V: TRBV7-8; CDR3: CASSLGTEVSYEQYF
J: TRBJ2-5; V: TRBV5-4; CDR3: CASSLAEAGIETQYF
J: TRBJ2-1; V: TRBV4-1; CDR3: CASRPWAGPYNEQFF
J: TRBJ2-7; V: TRBV6-5; CDR3: CASSILDRGYEQYF
J: TRBJ2-5; V: TRBV13; CDR3: CASSDNRDPQETQYF
J: TRBJ1-5; V: TRBV6-1; CDR3: CASSETQPQHF
J: TRBJ2-2; V: TRBV7-9; CDR3: CASRFIKWGTGELFF
J: TRBJ2-1; V: TRBV12-3/TRBV12-4; CDR3: CASRREGQGYNEQFF
J: TRBJ2-6; V: TRBV5-1; CDR3: CASSLTGTSGANVLTF